The 4 T cell receptor beta chains in this list originate from one sample, sequenced in a study of beta chain features in type 1 diabetes. Study outcomes and limitations: Shorter TCRB CDR3s, moderately but significantly so, were found in Type 1 diabetes patients in all four CD4+ subsets.

Their specific antigens are unknown. The sequenced template was cDNA made from the entire isolated RNA. Method: immunoSEQ multiplex PCR; TCRdb's copy keeps in-frame clones and lacks some. The sample carries about 230,000 clones, around 16% recorded once. Specimen: naive CD4+ T cells from blood. The source of these receptors is a man aged 25 to 45 with type 1 diabetes.

This clone occurred a few times. This chain connects TRBV30 to TRBJ1-2; perhaps TRBD1 as D (5 bases). Trimming took 0 bases from V and 5 from J, leaving 13 bases between them. Looked up from germline, CDR1 is GTSNPN and CDR2 is SVGIG (reference sequence). This CDR3 is 14 amino acids long. CDR3 residues: CAWSVFGTEYGYTF. CDR3 nucleotide sequence: TGTGCCTGGAGTGTCTTCGGGACTGAGTATGGCTACACCTTC. Complete variable domain (other parts from reference TRBV30 and TRBJ1-2): SQTIHQWPATLVQPVGSPLSLECTVEGTSNPNLYWYRQAAGRGLQLLFYSVGIGQISSEVPQNLSASRPQDRQFILSSKKLLLSDSGFYLCAWSVFGTEYGYTFGSGTRLTVV.

The chain joins TRBV10-3 to TRBJ2-7; 11 bases fit TRBD2. This CDR3 contains 15 residues. J was trimmed by 2 bases and V by 4 bases; bases with no gene match: 4. CDR1 and CDR2 from the germline V gene are ENHRY and SYGVKD. The DNA of the CDR3 is TGTGCCATCAGTGTTGGGACTAGCGGAACCTACGAGCAGTACTTC. It translates to CAISVGTSGTYEQYF.

The rearrangement joins TRBV7-9 to TRBJ1-1, with no clear D. The CDR3 spans 15 residues. The V end lost 4 bases, the J end lost 1 base, and 13 bases lay between the germline ends. Germline V lookup: CDR1 SEHNR, CDR2 FQNEAQ (reference sequence). The CDR3: CASSSDRATNTEAFF. The CDR3 coding sequence is TGTGCCAGCAGCTCCGACCGGGCCACGAACACTGAAGCTTTCTTT. The whole variable domain, remainder taken from reference TRBV7-9 and TRBJ1-1, is DTGVSQNPRHKITKRGQNVTFRCDPISEHNRLYWYRQTLGQGPEFLTYFQNEAQLEKSRLLSDRFSAERPKGSFSTLEIQRTEQGDSAMYLCASSSDRATNTEAFFGQGTRLTVV.

This clone was seen a handful of times. The chain employs TRBV6-5 and TRBJ2-3, with D hard to call. V was clipped by 0 bases and J by 2 bases, with 9 bases between them. Germline values: CDR1 MNHEY, CDR2 SVGAGI. The CDR3 runs to 15 residues. Here the CDR3 reads CASSYSAGFTDTQYF. In DNA, the CDR3 is TGTGCCAGCAGTTACTCTGCCGGATTCACAGATACGCAGTATTTT.